The next 16 T cell receptor beta chains were all read from a single sample in a study of T cells in Graves' hyperthyroidism and ophthalmopathy. RNA transcripts served as the template for amplifying TCR beta CDR3 regions. When the TCR CDR3 underwent first-round RT-PCR, the HTBI primer set was used. TCRdb redid the calling of the multiplex PCR reads with MiXCR, one entry per CDR3 protein. Here the sample spans fewer than 700,000 distinct CDR3 sequences, approximately 17% being singletons. The specimen was blood. The receptors were sampled from a young woman with Graves' ophthalmopathy.

This clonotype was found many times. V is TRBV10-3 and J is TRBJ1-6, with 7 bases fitting TRBD1. The V gene end was trimmed by 0 bases and the J gene end by 9 bases; junction bases not matched to a gene: 8. CDR1 ENHRY and CDR2 SYGVKD come from the germline V gene. The CDR3 totals 16 residues. This CDR3 reads CAISESRGQRSSPLHF. The CDR3 DNA sequence: TGTGCCATCAGTGAGTCGAGGGGACAGAGGAGTTCACCCCTCCACTTT.

This clonotype was seen many times. The CDR3 reads CAWITGTGGIQETQYF. For the CDR3, the DNA is TGTGCCTGGATTACCGGGACAGGGGGCATCCAAGAGACCCAGTACTTC. The chain links TRBV30 to TRBJ2-5, with 12 bases identical to TRBD1. The CDR3 has 16 residues. CDR1 is GTSNPN, CDR2 SVGIG, per germline (reference sequence). J was trimmed by 1 base and V by 4 bases; bases with no gene match: 7.

This clonotype was recorded at least ten times. The gene calls are TRBV20-1 and TRBJ2-7; the D is unclear. V lost 0 bases and J 3 bases, leaving 15 bases between the germline ends. The length of the CDR3 is 15 residues. Germline CDR1 DFQATT, CDR2 SNEGSKA (reference sequence). The CDR3 DNA follows: TGCAGTGCTAGAGATCTCTTGGCGCAGGACTACGAGCAGTACTTC. It encodes CSARDLLAQDYEQYF.

This rearrangement joins TRBV7-8 to TRBJ1-1, with TRBD1 matching 9 bases. V shed 6 bases and J 4 bases; nucleotides not matched to a gene: 6. The germline V gene encodes CDR1 SGHVS and CDR2 FQNEAQ. This CDR3 contains 14 residues. The CDR3 nucleotides are TGTGCCAGCAGTTGGGACAGGGTATCCACTGAAGCTTTCTTT. Residues: CASSWDRVSTEAFF.

The table lists this clonotype with many counts. V usage is TRBV20-1 and J usage is TRBJ2-3; 11 bases fit TRBD2. The CDR3 has 14 residues. V gave up 5 bases and J gave up 5 bases; unmatched junction bases: 6. Looked up from germline, CDR1 is DFQATT and CDR2 is SNEGSKA (reference sequence). The CDR3 protein is CSALAGGRGDTQYF. The DNA for the CDR3 is TGCAGTGCTTTAGCGGGAGGGAGGGGAGATACGCAGTATTTT.

In its sample, this clonotype was seen a few times. The V and J genes are TRBV9 and TRBJ2-7; perhaps D is TRBD1 or TRBD2 (5 bases each). The CDR3 is 14 amino acids. V shed 3 bases and J shed 7 bases, with 17 bases lying between them. CDR1 is SGDLS and CDR2 is YYNGEE in the germline V gene. The DNA for the CDR3 is TGTGCCAGCAGCGCCGAATCCGGGGCCACGGAGCAGTACTTC. Its protein is CASSAESGATEQYF.

Regarding this clonotype: This may come from a read error, since a much larger clone is one base off. V and J are TRBV10-3 and TRBJ1-1; D unresolved. Trimming removed 3 bases at V and 4 bases at J, with 3 bases between. The germline CDR1 and CDR2 sequences are ENHRY and SYGVKD. The CDR3 has 11 amino acids. In nucleotides, the CDR3 is TGTGCCATCAGTGATGGCACTGAAGCTTTCTTT. Translated, it gives CAISDGTEAFF.

This clonotype was counted at least ten times. J is TRBJ2-1 and V is TRBV28; 10 nucleotides agree with TRBD2. The V gene's germline CDR1 is MDHEN and CDR2 SYDVKM. This CDR3 comprises 15 residues. V shed 5 bases, J shed 6 bases, and the junction held 7 bases outside the gene matches. CDR3 residues: CASSRLAGVANEQFF. CDR3 bases: TGTGCCAGCAGTCGTCTAGCGGGAGTTGCCAATGAGCAGTTCTTC.

This clonotype was seen repeatedly, ten times or more. The CDR3 protein is CASSVTGDPPYEQYF. In DNA form, the CDR3 reads TGTGCCAGCAGCGTTACAGGGGACCCTCCCTACGAGCAGTACTTC. V gene TRBV7-8 combines with J gene TRBJ2-7, with TRBD1 matching 7 bases. Germline values: CDR1 SGHVS, CDR2 FQNEAQ. The CDR3 runs 15 residues. J gave up 2 bases and V 5 bases, and 9 bases lay outside the gene matches.

Here the CDR3 reads CASSFVMGATNQPQHF. The CDR3 nucleotides read TGTGCCAGCAGTTTTGTTATGGGGGCCACCAATCAGCCCCAGCATTTT. The V gene is TRBV12-3 or TRBV12-4, the J gene TRBJ1-5; a weak D match, TRBD1 (6 bases). V was shortened by 3 bases and J by 3 bases, with 15 bases between the two germline ends. This CDR3 spans 16 amino acids.

This chain connects TRBV5-1 to TRBJ2-3, with TRBD2 matching 13 bases. Unmatched junction bases numbered 5, after V lost 5 bases and J lost 2 bases. The V gene's germline CDR1 is SGHRS and CDR2 YFSETQ. This CDR3 contains 16 residues. The CDR3 region has the DNA TGCGCCAGCAGGGGACTAGCGGGACAATCCACAGATACGCAGTATTTT. It translates to CASRGLAGQSTDTQYF.

This clonotype appeared many times. CDR3 sequence (DNA): TGTGCCAGCAGCTTAGAGCGCTCCTACGAGCAGTACTTC. Translation gives CASSLERSYEQYF. The V and J genes are TRBV7-3 and TRBJ2-7; D not resolved. Germline CDR1 is SGHTA and CDR2 is FQGTGA. V lost 2 bases and J lost 0, with 5 bases in between. This CDR3 has 13 residues. Combining the CDR3 with reference TRBV7-3 and TRBJ2-7 gives the whole variable domain GAGVSQTPSNKVTEKGKYVELRCDPISGHTALYWYRQSLGQGPEFLIYFQGTGAADDSGLPNDRFFAVRPEGSVSTLKIQRTERGDSAVYLCASSLERSYEQYFGPGTRLTVT.

This clonotype was seen a handful of times. This chain joins TRBV4-1 and TRBJ1-1; possible D gene TRBD1, 5 bases. Germline CDR1 MGHRA, CDR2 YSYEKL. This CDR3 contains 15 residues. V lost 3 bases to trimming and J lost 0 bases, with 11 bases between them. CDR3 in DNA: TGCGCCAGCAGCCACGGGGCGCTTATGAACACTGAAGCTTTCTTT. It encodes CASSHGALMNTEAFF.

This clonotype was picked up many times. This sequence joins TRBV5-1 and TRBJ2-3; D might be TRBD1 (5 bases). V was clipped by 3 bases and J by 4 bases, with 18 bases between them. This CDR3 contains 16 residues. The germline V gene has CDR1 SGHRS and CDR2 YFSETQ. The CDR3 coding sequence is TGCGCCAGCAGCTCCCAAGGGGAAATCTCGGCAGATACGCAGTATTTT. Its translation is CASSSQGEISADTQYF.

The chain uses TRBV11-2 and TRBJ1-6; possible D gene TRBD1, 5 bases. Germline V gene data show CDR1 as SGHAT and CDR2 as FQNNGV. The CDR3 contains 15 residues. The germline V and J ends were trimmed by 4 bases and 9 bases, with 16 bases remaining between them. The CDR3 sequence is CASSSLRGSASPLHF. Here the CDR3 DNA reads TGTGCCAGCAGCTCACTAAGGGGATCTGCTTCACCCCTCCACTTT.

This clonotype was seen repeatedly, ten times or more. The V gene is TRBV27, the J gene TRBJ2-7; the match to TRBD1 covers 7 bases. This CDR3 spans 12 amino acids. The V gene end was trimmed by 9 bases and the J gene end by 5 bases; junction bases not matched to a gene: 7. The germline CDR1 and CDR2 sequences are MNHEY and SMNVEV (reference sequence). The CDR3 spells CARTGKRDEQYF. CDR3 nucleotide sequence: TGTGCCAGGACAGGGAAAAGGGACGAGCAGTACTTC.